This T cell receptor beta chain was identified in a study of blood T cells in healthy people across ages. Study findings and constraints: The study could not conclusively compare naive and antigen-experienced cells, given its unsorted PBMCs.

The second PCR ran about 6 to 12 cycles with a sample-barcoded 5' primer and J-beta primers. TCRdb fed the 5' RACE reads into MiXCR, producing one record per CDR3 protein. The data show about 810,000 distinct CDR3 sequences, under 40% seen once. With 2 bases removed from V and 7 bases from J, the gap between germline ends came to 12 bases. This CDR3 comprises 14 residues. The V gene's germline CDR1 is SEHNR and CDR2 FQNEAQ (reference sequence). This clonotype has a handful of counts. Antigen unknown. The clonotype comes from a man in his late teens or twenties in good health. This chain uses TRBV7-9 with TRBJ2-1, with TRBD2 as a possible D gene (5 bases). Material for sequencing was blood. CDR3 DNA sequence: TGTGCCAGCAGCTTAAACCTGGGAGCTAATGAGCAGTTCTTC. Translated: CASSLNLGANEQFF.